This T cell receptor beta chain emerged from a study of molecular identifiers for immune sequencing clone quantification. Sorting isolated naive CD8 T cells as CD8+CD4-CCR7+CD45RA+ events. Bulk TCR library preparation followed previously described methods with listed TCR primers. MiXCR, run by TCRdb on the PCR reads, gives a single entry per CDR3 protein. The data show 490,000 or so distinct CDR3 sequences, with around 25% seen just once and just over 0.75% held by the top ten. This clonotype was seen at least ten times. Germline V gene data show CDR1 as MDHEN and CDR2 as SYDVKM. The CDR3 runs to 14 residues. The V gene end was trimmed by 3 bases and the J gene end by 1 base; junction bases not matched to a gene: 2.

The TCR originated in a human donor in good health. Some libraries in this study had Jurkat cell RNA spiked in. Sequenced sample: naive CD8+ T cells from blood, with Jurkat cell RNA spiked in. Subset denoted: FACS-sorted CD8+CD4-CCR7+CD45RA+ naive T cells. The chain employs TRBV28 and TRBJ2-7, with 8 bases that match TRBD2. The CDR3 here is CASSLGTSSYEQYF. Here the CDR3 DNA reads TGTGCCAGCAGTTTGGGGACTAGTTCCTACGAGCAGTACTTC.